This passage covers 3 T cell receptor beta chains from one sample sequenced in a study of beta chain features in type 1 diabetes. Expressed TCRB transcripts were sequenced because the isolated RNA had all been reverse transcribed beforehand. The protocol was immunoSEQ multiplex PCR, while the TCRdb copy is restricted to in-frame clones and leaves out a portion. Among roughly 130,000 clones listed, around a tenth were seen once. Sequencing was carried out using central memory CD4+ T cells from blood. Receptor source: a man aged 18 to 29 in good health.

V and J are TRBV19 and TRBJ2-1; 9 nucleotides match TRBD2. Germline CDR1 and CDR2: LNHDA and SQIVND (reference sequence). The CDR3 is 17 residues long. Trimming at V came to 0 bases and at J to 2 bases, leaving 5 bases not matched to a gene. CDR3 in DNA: TGTGCCAGTAGTATAGATCAGGAGCGGGGGGCCTACAATGAGCAGTTCTTC. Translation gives CASSIDQERGAYNEQFF.

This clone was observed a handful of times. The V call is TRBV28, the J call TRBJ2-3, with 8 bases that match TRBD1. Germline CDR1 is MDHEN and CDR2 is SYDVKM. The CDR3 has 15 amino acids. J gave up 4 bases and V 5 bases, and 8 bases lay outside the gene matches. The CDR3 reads CASSHQGAKADTQYF. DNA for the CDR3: TGTGCCAGCAGTCATCAGGGGGCAAAGGCAGATACGCAGTATTTT. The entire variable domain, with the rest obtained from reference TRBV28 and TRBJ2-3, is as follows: DVKVTQSSRYLVKRTGEKVFLECVQDMDHENMFWYRQDPGLGLRLIYFSYDVKMKEKGDIPEGYSVSREKKERFSLILESASTNQTSMYLCASSHQGAKADTQYFGPGTRLTVL.

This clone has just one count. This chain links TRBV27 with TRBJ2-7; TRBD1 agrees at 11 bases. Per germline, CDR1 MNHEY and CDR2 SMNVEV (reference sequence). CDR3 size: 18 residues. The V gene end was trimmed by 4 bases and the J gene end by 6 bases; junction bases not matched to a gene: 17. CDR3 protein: CASSSGTGGLVPFGEQYF. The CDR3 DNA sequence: TGTGCCAGCAGTTCCGGGACAGGGGGTTTGGTCCCATTTGGCGAGCAGTACTTC.